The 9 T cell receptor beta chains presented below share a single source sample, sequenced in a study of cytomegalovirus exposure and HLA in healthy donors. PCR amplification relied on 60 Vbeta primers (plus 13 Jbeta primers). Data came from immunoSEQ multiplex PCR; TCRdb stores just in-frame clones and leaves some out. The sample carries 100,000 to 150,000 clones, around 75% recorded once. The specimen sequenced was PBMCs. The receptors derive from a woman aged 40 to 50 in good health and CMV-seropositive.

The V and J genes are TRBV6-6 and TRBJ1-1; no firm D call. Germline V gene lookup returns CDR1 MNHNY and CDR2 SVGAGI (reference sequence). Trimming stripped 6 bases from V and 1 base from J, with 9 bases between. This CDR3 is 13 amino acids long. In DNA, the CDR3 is TGTGCCAGCAGGTCGCAGTGGAACACTGAAGCTTTCTTT. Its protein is CASRSQWNTEAFF.

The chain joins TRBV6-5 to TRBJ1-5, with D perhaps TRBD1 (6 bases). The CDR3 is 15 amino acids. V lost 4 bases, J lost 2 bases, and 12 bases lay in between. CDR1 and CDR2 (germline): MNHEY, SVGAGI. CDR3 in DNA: TGTGCCAGCAGTTCACAGGGTGGGGGCAATCAGCCCCAGCATTTT. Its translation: CASSSQGGGNQPQHF.

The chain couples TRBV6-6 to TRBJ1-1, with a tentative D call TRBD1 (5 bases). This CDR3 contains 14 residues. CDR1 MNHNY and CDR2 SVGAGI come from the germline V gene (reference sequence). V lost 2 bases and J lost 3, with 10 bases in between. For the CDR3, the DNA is TGTGCCAGCAGTTACCGGGGGTCGGACACTGAAGCTTTCTTT. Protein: CASSYRGSDTEAFF.

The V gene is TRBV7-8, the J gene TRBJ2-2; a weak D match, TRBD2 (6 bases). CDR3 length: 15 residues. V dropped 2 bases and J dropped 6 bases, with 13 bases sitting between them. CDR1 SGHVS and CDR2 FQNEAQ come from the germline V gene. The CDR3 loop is CASSLSAGSSGELFF. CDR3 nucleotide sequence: TGTGCCAGCAGCTTATCCGCGGGGAGTTCCGGGGAGCTGTTTTTT.

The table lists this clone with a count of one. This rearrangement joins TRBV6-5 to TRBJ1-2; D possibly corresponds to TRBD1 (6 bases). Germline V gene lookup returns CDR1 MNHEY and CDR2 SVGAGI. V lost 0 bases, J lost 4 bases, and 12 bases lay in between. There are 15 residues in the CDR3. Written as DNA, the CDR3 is TGTGCCAGCAGTTACTCGAGGACAGCAACCTATGGCTACACCTTC. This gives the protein CASSYSRTATYGYTF.

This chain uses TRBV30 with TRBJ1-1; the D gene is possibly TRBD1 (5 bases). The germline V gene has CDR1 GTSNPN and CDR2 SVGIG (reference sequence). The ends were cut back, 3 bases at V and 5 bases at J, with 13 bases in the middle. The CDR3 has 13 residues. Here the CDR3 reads CAWSPSRGTEAFF. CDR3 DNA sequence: TGTGCCTGGAGCCCCTCGCGGGGGACTGAAGCTTTCTTT.

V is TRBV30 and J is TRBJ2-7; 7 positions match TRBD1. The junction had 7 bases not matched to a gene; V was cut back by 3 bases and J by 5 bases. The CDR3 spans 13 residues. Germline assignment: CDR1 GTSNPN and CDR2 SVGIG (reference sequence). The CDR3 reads CAWRTKGGDEQYF. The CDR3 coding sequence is TGTGCCTGGAGGACGAAAGGGGGCGACGAGCAGTACTTC.

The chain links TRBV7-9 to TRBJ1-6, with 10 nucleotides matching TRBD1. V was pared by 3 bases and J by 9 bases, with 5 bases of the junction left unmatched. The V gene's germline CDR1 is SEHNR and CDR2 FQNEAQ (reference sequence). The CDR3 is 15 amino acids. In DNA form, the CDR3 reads TGTGCCAGCAGCTTGACGACAGGGGGCAGTTCACCCCTCCACTTT. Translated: CASSLTTGGSSPLHF.

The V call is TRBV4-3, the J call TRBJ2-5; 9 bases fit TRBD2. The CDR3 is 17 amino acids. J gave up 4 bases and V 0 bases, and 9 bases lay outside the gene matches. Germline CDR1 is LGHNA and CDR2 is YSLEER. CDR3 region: CASSQDMAGGLGETQYF. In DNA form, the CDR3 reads TGCGCCAGCAGCCAAGATATGGCGGGGGGGCTAGGAGAGACCCAGTACTTC.